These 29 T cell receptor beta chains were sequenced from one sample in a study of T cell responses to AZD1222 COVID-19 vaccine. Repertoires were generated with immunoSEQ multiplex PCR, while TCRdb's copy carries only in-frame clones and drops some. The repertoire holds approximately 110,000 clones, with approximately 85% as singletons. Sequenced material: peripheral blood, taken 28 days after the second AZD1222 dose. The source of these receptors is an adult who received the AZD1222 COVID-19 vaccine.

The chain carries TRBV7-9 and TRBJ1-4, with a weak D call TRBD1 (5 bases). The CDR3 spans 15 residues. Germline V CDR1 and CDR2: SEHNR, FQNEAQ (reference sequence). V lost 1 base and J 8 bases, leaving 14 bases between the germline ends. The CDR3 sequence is CASSLGGGPEEKLFF. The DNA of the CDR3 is TGTGCCAGCAGCTTAGGCGGGGGACCGGAGGAAAAACTGTTTTTT.

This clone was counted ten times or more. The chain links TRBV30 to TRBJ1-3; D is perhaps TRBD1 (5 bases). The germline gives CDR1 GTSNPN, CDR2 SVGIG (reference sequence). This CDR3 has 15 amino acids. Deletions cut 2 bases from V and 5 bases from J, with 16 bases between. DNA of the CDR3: TGTGCCTGGAGTTTAGACAGTACGAAGAGAAACACCATATATTTT. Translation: CAWSLDSTKRNTIYF.

The CDR3 DNA reads as TGTGCCACCAGTGACTCGGGACAGGGGGGGATGTACGAGCAGTACTTC. As protein: CATSDSGQGGMYEQYF. J is TRBJ2-7 and V is TRBV24-1, with 11 bases fitting TRBD1. After removal of 4 bases from V and 4 bases from J, the junction contained 8 bases not matched to a gene. Germline-derived CDR1 and CDR2 are KGHDR and SFDVKD. The CDR3 totals 16 residues.

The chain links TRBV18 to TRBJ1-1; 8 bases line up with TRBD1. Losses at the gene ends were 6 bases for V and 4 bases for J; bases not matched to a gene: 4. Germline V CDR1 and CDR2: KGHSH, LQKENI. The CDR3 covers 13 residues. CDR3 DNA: TGTGCCAGCTCCCCCGACAGGGGCACTGAAGCTTTCTTT. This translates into CASSPDRGTEAFF.

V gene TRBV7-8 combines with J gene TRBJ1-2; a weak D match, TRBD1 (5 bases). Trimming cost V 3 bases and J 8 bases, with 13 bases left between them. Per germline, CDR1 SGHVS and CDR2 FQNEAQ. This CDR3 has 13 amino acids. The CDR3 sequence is CASSFPGVGGYTF. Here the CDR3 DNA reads TGTGCCAGCAGCTTTCCGGGGGTCGGGGGCTACACCTTC.

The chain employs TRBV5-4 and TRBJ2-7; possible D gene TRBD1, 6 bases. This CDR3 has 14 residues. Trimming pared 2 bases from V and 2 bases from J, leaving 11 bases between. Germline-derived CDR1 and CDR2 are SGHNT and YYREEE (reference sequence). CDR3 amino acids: CASSFRGIPYEQYF. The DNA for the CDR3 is TGTGCCAGCAGCTTTAGGGGGATTCCCTACGAGCAGTACTTC.

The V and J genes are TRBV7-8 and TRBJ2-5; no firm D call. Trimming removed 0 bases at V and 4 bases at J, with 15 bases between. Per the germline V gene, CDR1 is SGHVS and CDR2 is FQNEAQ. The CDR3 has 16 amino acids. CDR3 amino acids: CASSLAVPVQSETQYF. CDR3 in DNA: TGTGCCAGCAGCTTAGCTGTCCCCGTCCAGTCAGAGACCCAGTACTTC.

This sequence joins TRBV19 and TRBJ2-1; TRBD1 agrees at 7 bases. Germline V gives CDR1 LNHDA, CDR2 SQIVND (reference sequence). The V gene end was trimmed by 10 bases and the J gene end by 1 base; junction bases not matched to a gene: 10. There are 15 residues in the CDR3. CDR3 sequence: CATSVGTASYNEQFF. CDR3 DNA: TGTGCCACCTCAGTGGGGACAGCTTCCTACAATGAGCAGTTCTTC.

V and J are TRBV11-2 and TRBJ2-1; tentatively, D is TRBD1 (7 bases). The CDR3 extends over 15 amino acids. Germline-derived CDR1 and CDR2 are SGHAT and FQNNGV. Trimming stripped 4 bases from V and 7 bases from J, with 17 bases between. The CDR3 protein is CASSSRTGGWNEQFF. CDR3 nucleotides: TGTGCCAGCAGCTCAAGGACAGGAGGGTGGAATGAGCAGTTCTTC.

CDR3 coding DNA: TGTGCCAGCAGCGACGGACCGAGATCACCCCTCCACTTT. Its translation: CASSDGPRSPLHF. The rearrangement uses TRBV11-3 and TRBJ1-6; D not certain. The CDR3 runs to 13 residues. V lost 5 bases to trimming and J lost 10 bases, with 12 bases between them. Germline values: CDR1 SGHNT, CDR2 YENEEA. Complete variable domain (other parts from reference TRBV11-3 and TRBJ1-6): EAGVVQSPRYKIIEKKQPVAFWCNPISGHNTLYWYLQNLGQGPELLIRYENEEAVDDSQLPKDRFSAERLKGVDSTLKIQPAELGDSAVYLCASSDGPRSPLHFGNGTRLTVT.

In nucleotides, the CDR3 is TGTGCCAGCAACCGACTAGCGGGGGGGGCCTCAGATACGCAGTATTTT. Translating it yields CASNRLAGGASDTQYF. The genes are TRBV5-5 and TRBJ2-3; 14 bases line up with TRBD2. CDR3 length equals 16 residues. V trimming: 6 bases; J trimming: 4 bases; junction bases outside the gene matches: 7. Looked up from germline, CDR1 is SGHKS and CDR2 is YYEKEE (reference sequence).

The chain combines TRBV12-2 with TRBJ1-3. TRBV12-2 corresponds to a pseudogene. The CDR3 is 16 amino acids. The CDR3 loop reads CASHPGGRNGGYTIYF. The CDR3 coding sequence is TGTGCAAGTCATCCGGGGGGGAGGAATGGAGGATACACCATATATTTT.

This CDR3 is CASRLALDSGEGNYGYTF. The CDR3 nucleotides are TGTGCAAGTCGCTTAGCGCTGGACTCAGGGGAAGGGAACTATGGCTACACCTTC. The chain is built from TRBV12-2 and TRBJ1-2; the table's TRBD1 call for D was not verified on the DNA. TRBV12-2 is annotated as a pseudogene. The CDR3 is made up of 18 amino acids.

The CDR3 region is CASSLAAGLKNSPLHF. Written as DNA, the CDR3 is TGTGCCAGCAGCTTAGCGGCCGGTCTGAAGAATTCACCCCTCCACTTT. The chain employs TRBV7-8 and TRBJ1-6; no firm D call. This CDR3 spans 16 amino acids. Germline-derived CDR1 and CDR2 are SGHVS and FQNEAQ. Deletions cut 0 bases from V and 7 bases from J, with 13 bases between.

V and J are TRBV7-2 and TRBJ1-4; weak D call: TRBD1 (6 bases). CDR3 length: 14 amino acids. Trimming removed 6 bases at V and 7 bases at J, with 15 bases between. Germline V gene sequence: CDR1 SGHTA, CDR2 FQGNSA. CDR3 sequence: CASRGGEGGEKLFF. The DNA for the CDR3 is TGTGCCAGCAGAGGAGGAGAGGGGGGTGAAAAACTGTTTTTT.

Here the CDR3 reads CASSQGGLGTDTQYF. As DNA, the CDR3 is TGTGCCAGCAGCCAAGGGGGTCTGGGCACAGATACGCAGTATTTT. The chain recombines TRBV3-1 (or the pseudogene TRBV3-2) with TRBJ2-3; D uncertain. The CDR3 is 15 residues long. The ends were cut back, 1 base at V and 1 base at J, with 9 bases in the middle. Germline CDR1 reads LGHDT; CDR2 reads YNNKEL (reference sequence).

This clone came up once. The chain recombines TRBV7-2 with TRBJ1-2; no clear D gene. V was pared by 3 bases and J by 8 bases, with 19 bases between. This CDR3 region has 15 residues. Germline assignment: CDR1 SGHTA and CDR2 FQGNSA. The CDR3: CASSFRTGSPSGYTF. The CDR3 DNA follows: TGTGCCAGCAGCTTCCGGACGGGCTCCCCTAGCGGCTACACCTTC.

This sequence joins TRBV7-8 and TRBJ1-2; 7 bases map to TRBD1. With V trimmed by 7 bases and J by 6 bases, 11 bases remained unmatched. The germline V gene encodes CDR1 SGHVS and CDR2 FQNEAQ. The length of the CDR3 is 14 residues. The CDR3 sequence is CASKVRGTKNGYTF. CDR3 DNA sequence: TGTGCCAGCAAAGTCAGGGGGACAAAGAATGGCTACACCTTC.

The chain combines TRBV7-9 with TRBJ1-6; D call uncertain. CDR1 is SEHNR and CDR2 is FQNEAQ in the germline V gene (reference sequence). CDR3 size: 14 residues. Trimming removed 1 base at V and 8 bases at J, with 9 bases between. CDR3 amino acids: CASSLVAGDSPLHF. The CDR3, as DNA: TGTGCCAGCAGCTTAGTGGCGGGCGATTCACCCCTCCACTTT.

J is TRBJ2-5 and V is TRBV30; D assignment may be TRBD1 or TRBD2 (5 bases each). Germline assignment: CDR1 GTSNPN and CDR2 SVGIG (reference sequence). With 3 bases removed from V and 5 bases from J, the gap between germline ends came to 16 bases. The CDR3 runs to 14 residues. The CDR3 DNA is TGTGCCTGGAGCCACAGGTGGCGGGCGGAGACCCAGTACTTC. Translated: CAWSHRWRAETQYF.

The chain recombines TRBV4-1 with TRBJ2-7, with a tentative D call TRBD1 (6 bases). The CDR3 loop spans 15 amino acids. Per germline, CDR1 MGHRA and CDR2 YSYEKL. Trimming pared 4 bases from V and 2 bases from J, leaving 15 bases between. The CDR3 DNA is TGCGCCAGCAGCCGATCGACAGGTCCGGCCTACGAGCAGTACTTC. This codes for CASSRSTGPAYEQYF.

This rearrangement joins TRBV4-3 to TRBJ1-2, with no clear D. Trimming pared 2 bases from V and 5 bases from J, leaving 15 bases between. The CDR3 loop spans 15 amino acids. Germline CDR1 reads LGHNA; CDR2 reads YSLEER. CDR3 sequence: CASSQSSAGTYGYTF. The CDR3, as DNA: TGCGCCAGCAGCCAATCCTCGGCAGGAACTTATGGCTACACCTTC.

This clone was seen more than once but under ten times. CDR3 DNA sequence: TGCGCCAGCCGACTGGGACAGGGGACCGGAGGGACTGAAGCTTTCTTT. This gives the protein CASRLGQGTGGTEAFF. The chain recombines TRBV5-1 with TRBJ1-1, with 10 nucleotides matching TRBD1. Trimming cost V 7 bases and J 5 bases; bases outside gene matches: 14. Germline CDR1 reads SGHRS; CDR2 reads YFSETQ. The length of the CDR3 is 16 residues. The full variable domain, its missing parts supplied by reference TRBV5-1 and TRBJ1-1, is KAGVTQTPRYLIKTRGQQVTLSCSPISGHRSVSWYQQTPGQGLQFLFEYFSETQRNKGNFPGRFSGRQFSNSRSEMNVSTLELGDSALYLCASRLGQGTGGTEAFFGQGTRLTVV.

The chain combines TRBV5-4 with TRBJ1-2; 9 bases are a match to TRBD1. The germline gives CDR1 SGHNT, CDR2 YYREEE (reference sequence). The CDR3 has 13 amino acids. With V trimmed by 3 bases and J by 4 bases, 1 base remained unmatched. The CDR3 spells CASSSDRGYGYTF. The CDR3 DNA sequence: TGTGCCAGCAGCTCGGACAGGGGCTATGGCTACACCTTC.

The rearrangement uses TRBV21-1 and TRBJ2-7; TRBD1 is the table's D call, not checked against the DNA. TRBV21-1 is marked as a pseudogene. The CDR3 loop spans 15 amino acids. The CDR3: CASSSRRGHFYEQYF. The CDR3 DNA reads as TGTGCCAGCAGCTCACGTCGAGGACATTTCTACGAGCAGTACTTC.

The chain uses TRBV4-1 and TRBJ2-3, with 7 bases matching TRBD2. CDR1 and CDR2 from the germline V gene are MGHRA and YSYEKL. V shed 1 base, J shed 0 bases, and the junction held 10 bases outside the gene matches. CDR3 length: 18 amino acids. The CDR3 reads CASSQVGASGSSTDTQYF. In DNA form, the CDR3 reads TGCGCCAGCAGCCAAGTAGGAGCTAGCGGTTCAAGCACAGATACGCAGTATTTT.

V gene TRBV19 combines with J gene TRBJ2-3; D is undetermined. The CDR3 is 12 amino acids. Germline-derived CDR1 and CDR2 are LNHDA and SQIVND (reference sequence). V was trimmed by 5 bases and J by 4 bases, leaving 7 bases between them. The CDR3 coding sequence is TGTGCCAGTAGTCCCCCCTCAGATACGCAGTATTTT. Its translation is CASSPPSDTQYF.

CDR3 in amino acids: CASSQEGGQHNEKLFF. As DNA, the CDR3 is TGCGCCAGCAGCCAAGAGGGGGGACAGCATAATGAAAAACTGTTTTTT. The V and J genes are TRBV4-3 and TRBJ1-4; 7 bases match TRBD1. Unmatched junction bases numbered 5, after V lost 0 bases and J lost 4 bases. Germline V gives CDR1 LGHNA, CDR2 YSLEER. CDR3 length equals 16 residues.

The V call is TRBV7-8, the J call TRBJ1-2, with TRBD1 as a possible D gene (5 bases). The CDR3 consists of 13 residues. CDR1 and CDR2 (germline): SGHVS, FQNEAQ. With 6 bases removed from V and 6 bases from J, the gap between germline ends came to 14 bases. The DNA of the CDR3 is TGTGCCAGCAGTTCCGGGGGGAAAGATGGCTACACCTTC. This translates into CASSSGGKDGYTF. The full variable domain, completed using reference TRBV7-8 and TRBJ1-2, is GAGVSQSPRYKVAKRGQDVALRCDPISGHVSLFWYQQALGQGPEFLTYFQNEAQLDKSGLPSDRFFAERPEGSVSTLKIQRTQQEDSAVYLCASSSGGKDGYTFGSGTRLTVV.